This TCR beta chain is from a study of T-cell reconstitution after alpha-beta-depleted transplantation in children. The V segment lost 0 bases and the J segment 0 bases; nucleotides outside the gene matches: 4. The CDR3 extends over 17 amino acids. The germline gives CDR1 SGHVS, CDR2 FNYEAQ. Library preparation (for TCRbeta) was performed with unique molecular identifiers. MiXCR, run by TCRdb on the PCR reads, gives a single entry per CDR3 protein. The sample yields around 580,000 distinct CDR3 sequences, 20% to 30% seen once. This TCR came from a boy less than two years old with Wiskott-Aldrich syndrome, due to receive a stem cell transplant. The sample was PBMCs, taken before TCRalphabeta/CD19-depleted stem cell transplant. The V call is TRBV7-6, the J call TRBJ2-1, with TRBD2 identical over 8 bases. CDR3 loop: CASSLARSGSSYNEQFF. In DNA, the CDR3 is TGTGCCAGCAGCTTAGCGCGGAGCGGGAGCTCCTACAATGAGCAGTTCTTC.